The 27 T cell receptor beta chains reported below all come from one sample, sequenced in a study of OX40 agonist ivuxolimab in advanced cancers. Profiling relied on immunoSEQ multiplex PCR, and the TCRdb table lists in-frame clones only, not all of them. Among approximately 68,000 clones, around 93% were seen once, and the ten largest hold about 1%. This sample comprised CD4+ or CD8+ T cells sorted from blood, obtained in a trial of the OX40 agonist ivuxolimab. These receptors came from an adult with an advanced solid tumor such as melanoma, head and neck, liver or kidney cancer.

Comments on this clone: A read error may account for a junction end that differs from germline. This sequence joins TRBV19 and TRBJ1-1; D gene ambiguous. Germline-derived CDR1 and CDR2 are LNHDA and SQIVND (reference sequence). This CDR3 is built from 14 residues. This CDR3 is CASSIAPGNSEAFF. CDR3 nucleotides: TGTGCCAGTAGTATAGCGCCGGGGAACTCTGAAGCTTTCTTT.

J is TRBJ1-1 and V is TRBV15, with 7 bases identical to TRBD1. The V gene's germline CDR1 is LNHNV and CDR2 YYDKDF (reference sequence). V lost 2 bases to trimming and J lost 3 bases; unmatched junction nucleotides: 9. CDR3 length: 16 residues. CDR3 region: CATSRSQTGPDTEAFF. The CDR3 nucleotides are TGTGCCACCAGCAGATCCCAGACAGGGCCGGACACTGAAGCTTTCTTT.

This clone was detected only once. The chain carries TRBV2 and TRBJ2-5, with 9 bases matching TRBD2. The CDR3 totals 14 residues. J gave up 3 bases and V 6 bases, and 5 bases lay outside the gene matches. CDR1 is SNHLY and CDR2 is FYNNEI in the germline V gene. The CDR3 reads CASRPGLAEETQYF. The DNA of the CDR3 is TGTGCCAGCAGACCGGGACTAGCAGAAGAGACCCAGTACTTC.

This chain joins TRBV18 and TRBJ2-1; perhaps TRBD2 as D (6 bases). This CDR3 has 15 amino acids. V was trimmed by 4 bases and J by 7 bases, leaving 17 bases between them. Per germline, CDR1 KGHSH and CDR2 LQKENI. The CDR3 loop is CASSRLGSGDNEQFF. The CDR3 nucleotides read TGTGCCAGCTCACGTCTAGGGTCGGGGGATAATGAGCAGTTCTTC.

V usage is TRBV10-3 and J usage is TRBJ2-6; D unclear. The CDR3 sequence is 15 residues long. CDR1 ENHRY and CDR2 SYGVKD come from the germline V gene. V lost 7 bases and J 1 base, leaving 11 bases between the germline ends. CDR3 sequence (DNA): TGTGCCATCACCGACACCCGATCTGGGGCCAACGTCCTGACTTTC. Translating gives CAITDTRSGANVLTF.

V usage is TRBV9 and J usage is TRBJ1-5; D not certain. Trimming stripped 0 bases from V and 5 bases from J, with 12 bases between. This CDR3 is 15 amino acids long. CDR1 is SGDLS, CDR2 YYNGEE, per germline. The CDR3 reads CASSVEGGRDQPQHF. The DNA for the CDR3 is TGTGCCAGCAGCGTAGAGGGCGGGAGGGATCAGCCCCAGCATTTT.

CDR3 in amino acids: CASSLVGTGGQETQYF. The CDR3 DNA follows: TGCGCCAGCAGCTTGGTAGGGACAGGGGGCCAAGAGACCCAGTACTTC. The rearrangement uses TRBV5-1 and TRBJ2-5; 11 bases map to TRBD1. The V segment lost 0 bases and the J segment 1 base; nucleotides outside the gene matches: 2. Per the germline V gene, CDR1 is SGHRS and CDR2 is YFSETQ. The CDR3 consists of 16 residues.

The DNA for the CDR3 is TGCGCCAGCAGCTTGGAGTGGACGATCAACACTGAAGCTTTCTTT. This sequence encodes CASSLEWTINTEAFF. This rearrangement joins TRBV5-1 to TRBJ1-1; no reliable D call. Per germline, CDR1 SGHRS and CDR2 YFSETQ. The CDR3 sequence is 15 residues long. Trimming removed 0 bases at V and 2 bases at J, with 11 bases between.

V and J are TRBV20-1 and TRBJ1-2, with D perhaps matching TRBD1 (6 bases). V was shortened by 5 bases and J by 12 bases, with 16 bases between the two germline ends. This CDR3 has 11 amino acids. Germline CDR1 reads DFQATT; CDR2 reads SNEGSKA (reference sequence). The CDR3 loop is CSARVSEGDTF. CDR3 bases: TGCAGTGCTCGCGTGAGTGAGGGGGACACCTTC.

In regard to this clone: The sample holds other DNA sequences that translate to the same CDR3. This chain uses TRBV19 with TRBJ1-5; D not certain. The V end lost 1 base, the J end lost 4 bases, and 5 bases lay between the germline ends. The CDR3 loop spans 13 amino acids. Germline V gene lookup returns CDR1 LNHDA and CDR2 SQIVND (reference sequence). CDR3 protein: CASSIVGNQPQHF. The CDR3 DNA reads TGTGCCAGTAGTATAGTTGGTAATCAGCCCCAGCATTTT.

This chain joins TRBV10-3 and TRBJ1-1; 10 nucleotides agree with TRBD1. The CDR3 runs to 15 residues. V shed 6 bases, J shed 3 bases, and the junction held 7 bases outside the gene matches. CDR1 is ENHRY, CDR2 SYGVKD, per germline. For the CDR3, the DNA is TGTGCCATCAGAGCTCGGACAGGGGGAGACACTGAAGCTTTCTTT. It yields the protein CAIRARTGGDTEAFF.

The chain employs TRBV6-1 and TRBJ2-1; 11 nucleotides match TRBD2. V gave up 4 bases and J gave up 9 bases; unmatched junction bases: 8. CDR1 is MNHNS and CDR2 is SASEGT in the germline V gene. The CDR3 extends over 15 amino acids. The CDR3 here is CASSGLAGGVPEQFF. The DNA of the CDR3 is TGTGCCAGCAGTGGGCTAGCGGGAGGTGTGCCTGAGCAGTTCTTC.

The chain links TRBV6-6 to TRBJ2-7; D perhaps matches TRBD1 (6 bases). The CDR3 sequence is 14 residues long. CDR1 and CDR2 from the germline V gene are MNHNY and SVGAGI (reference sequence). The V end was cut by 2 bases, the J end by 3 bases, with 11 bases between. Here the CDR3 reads CASSYRDTYYEQYF. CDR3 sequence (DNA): TGTGCCAGCAGTTACAGGGACACATACTACGAGCAGTACTTC.

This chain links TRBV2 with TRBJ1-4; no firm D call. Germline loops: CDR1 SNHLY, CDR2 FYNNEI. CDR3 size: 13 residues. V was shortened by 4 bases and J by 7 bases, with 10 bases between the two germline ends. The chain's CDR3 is CASSGGRGEKLFF. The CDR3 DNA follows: TGTGCCAGCAGTGGAGGGCGCGGTGAAAAACTGTTTTTT.

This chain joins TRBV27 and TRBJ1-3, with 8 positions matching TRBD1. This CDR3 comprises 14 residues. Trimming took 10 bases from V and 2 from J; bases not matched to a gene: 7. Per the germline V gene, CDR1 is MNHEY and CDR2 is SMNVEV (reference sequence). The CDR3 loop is CATSQGATGNTIYF. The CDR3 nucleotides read TGTGCCACCTCCCAGGGGGCCACTGGAAACACCATATATTTT.

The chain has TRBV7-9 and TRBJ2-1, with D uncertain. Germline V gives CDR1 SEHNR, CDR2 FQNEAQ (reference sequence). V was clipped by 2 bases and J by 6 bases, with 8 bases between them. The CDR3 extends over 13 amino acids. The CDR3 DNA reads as TGTGCCAGCAGCTTAATGACGGCCAATGAGCAGTTCTTC. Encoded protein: CASSLMTANEQFF.

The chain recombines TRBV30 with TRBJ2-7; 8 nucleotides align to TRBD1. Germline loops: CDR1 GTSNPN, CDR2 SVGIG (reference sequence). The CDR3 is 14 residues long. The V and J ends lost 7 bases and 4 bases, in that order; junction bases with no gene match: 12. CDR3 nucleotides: TGTGCCTTCTCGATCGGGACAGGACTGTACGAGCAGTACTTC. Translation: CAFSIGTGLYEQYF. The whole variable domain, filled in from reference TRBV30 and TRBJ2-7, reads SQTIHQWPATLVQPVGSPLSLECTVEGTSNPNLYWYRQAAGRGLQLLFYSVGIGQISSEVPQNLSASRPQDRQFILSSKKLLLSDSGFYLCAFSIGTGLYEQYFGPGTRLTVT.

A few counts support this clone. The CDR3: CASSSDRSSYEQYF. In DNA, the CDR3 is TGTGCCAGCAGTTCCGACAGGAGCTCCTACGAGCAGTACTTC. This sequence joins TRBV28 and TRBJ2-7, with D possibly matching TRBD1 (6 bases). This CDR3 spans 14 amino acids. Trimming stripped 4 bases from V and 0 bases from J, with 10 bases between. Germline CDR1 reads MDHEN; CDR2 reads SYDVKM.

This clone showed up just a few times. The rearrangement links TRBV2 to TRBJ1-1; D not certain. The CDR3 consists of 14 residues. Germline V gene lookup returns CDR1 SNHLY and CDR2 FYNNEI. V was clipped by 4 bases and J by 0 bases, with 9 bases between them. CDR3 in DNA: TGTGCCAGCAGTGCAGGCTCCATGAACACTGAAGCTTTCTTT. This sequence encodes CASSAGSMNTEAFF.

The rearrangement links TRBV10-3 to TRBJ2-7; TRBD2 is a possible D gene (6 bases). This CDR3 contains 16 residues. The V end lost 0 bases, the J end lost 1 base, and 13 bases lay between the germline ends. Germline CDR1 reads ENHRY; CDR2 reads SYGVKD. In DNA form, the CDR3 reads TGTGCCATCAGTGAGTCGTTGGCTAGCGCATCCTACGAGCAGTACTTC. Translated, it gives CAISESLASASYEQYF.

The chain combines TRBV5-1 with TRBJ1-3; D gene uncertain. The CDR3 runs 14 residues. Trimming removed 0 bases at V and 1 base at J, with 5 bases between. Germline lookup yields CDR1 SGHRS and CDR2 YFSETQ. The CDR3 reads CASSLEASGNTIYF. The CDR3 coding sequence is TGCGCCAGCAGCTTGGAAGCATCTGGAAACACCATATATTTT. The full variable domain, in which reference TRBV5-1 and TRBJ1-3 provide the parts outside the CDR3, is KAGVTQTPRYLIKTRGQQVTLSCSPISGHRSVSWYQQTPGQGLQFLFEYFSETQRNKGNFPGRFSGRQFSNSRSEMNVSTLELGDSALYLCASSLEASGNTIYFGEGSWLTVV.

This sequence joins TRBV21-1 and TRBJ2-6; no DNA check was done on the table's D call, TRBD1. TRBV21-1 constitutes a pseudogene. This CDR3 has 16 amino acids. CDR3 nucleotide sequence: TGTGCCAGCAGCAAAGGGGCCCTTTCTGGGGCCAACGTCCTGACTTTC. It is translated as CASSKGALSGANVLTF.

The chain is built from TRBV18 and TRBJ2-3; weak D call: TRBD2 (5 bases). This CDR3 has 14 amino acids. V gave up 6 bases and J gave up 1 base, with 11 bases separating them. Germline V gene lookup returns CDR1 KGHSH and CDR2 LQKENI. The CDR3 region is CASSQTTGTDTQYF. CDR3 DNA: TGTGCCAGCTCGCAGACTACAGGCACAGATACGCAGTATTTT.

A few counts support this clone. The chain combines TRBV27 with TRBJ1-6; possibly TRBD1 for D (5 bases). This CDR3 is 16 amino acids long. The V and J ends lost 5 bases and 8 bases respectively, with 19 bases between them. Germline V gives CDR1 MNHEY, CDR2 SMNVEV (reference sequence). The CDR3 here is CASSGGRWGRDSPLHF. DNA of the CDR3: TGTGCCAGCAGTGGCGGCCGGTGGGGGAGGGATTCACCCCTCCACTTT.

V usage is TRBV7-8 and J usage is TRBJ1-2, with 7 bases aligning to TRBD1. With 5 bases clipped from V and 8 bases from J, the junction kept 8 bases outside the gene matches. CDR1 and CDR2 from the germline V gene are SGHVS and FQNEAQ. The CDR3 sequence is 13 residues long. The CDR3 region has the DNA TGTGCCAGCAGCCCAAGACAGGGTTCCGGCTACACCTTC. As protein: CASSPRQGSGYTF.

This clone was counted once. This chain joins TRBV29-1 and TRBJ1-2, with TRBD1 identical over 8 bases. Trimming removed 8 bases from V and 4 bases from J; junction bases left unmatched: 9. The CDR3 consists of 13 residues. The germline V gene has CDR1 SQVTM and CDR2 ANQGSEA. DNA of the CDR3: TGCAGCTTCACCGGCGACAGGGGCTATGGCTACACCTTC. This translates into CSFTGDRGYGYTF.

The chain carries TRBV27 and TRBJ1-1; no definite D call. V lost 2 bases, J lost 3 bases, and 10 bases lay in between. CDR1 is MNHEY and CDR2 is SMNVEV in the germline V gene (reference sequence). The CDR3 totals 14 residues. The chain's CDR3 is CASSLGGWDTEAFF. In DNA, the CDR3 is TGTGCCAGCAGTTTAGGAGGATGGGACACTGAAGCTTTCTTT.